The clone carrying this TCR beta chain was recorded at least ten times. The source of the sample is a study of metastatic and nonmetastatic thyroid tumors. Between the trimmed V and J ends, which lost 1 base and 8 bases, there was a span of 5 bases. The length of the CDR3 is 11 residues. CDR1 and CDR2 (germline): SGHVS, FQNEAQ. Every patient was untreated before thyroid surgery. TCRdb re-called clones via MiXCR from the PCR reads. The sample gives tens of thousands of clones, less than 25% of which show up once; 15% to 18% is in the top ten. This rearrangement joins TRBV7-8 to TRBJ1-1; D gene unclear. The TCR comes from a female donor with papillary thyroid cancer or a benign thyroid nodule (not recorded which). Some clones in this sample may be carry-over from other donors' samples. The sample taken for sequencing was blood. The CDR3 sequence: CASSLGTEAFF. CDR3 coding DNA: TGTGCCAGCAGCTTAGGAACCGAAGCTTTCTTT.